This T cell receptor (beta chain) was obtained from a study of T-cell reconstitution after alpha-beta-depleted transplantation in children. Unique molecular identifiers tagged the TCRbeta library. One entry per CDR3 protein, called by TCRdb with MiXCR from the PCR reads. Among about 540,000 distinct CDR3 sequences listed, 25% to 30% were seen once. The V end lost 1 base, the J end lost 5 bases, and 17 bases lay between the germline ends. Germline-derived CDR1 and CDR2 are DFQATT and SNEGSKA (reference sequence). This CDR3 is built from 16 residues. The specimen comprised PBMCs, sampled before TCRalphabeta/CD19-depleted stem cell transplant. The receptor was derived from a boy under two years old with Wiskott-Aldrich syndrome, due to receive a stem cell transplant. The rearrangement links TRBV20-1 to TRBJ2-2, with D tentatively TRBD1 (6 bases). CDR3: CSARGTGTLETGELFF. The CDR3 nucleotides read TGCAGTGCTAGAGGAACCGGGACACTCGAAACCGGGGAGCTGTTTTTT.